This TCR beta chain was observed in a study of Ad26.COV2.S vaccination and SARS-CoV-2 variants. Study outcomes and limitations: Higher spike-specific TCR breadth was found in vaccine recipients than in placebo recipients.

Remarks on this clone: Its antigen is still unknown.

The CDR3 totals 16 residues. The table came from immunoSEQ multiplex PCR; TCRdb's copy has only in-frame clones and leaves some out. Of hundreds of thousands of clones in the sample, about 93% are singletons; the top ten hold 9% to 15%. Sample treatment: roughly 19 received Ad26.COV2.S at low or high dose, single or two shots; roughly five received placebo; per-sample allocation not given. Specimen acquisition occurred on day 63 following the initial vaccine or placebo injection. V is TRBV21-1 and J is TRBJ1-6. TRBV21-1 counts as a pseudogene. The TCR sequence derives from a person between 18 and 59 years old who received the Ad26.COV2.S COVID-19 vaccine or a placebo. Sequencing used peripheral blood, obtained in a trial of Ad26.COV2.S vaccine versus placebo. CDR3 bases: TGTGCCAGCAGCAAATTTTTAGAGGTCCTCAGATTTCCCCTCCACTTT. The encoded protein is CASSKFLEVLRFPLHF.